A selection of T cell receptor beta chains follows, all from one sample in a study of OX40 agonist ivuxolimab in advanced cancers. Repertoires were generated with immunoSEQ multiplex PCR, while TCRdb's copy carries only in-frame clones and drops some. The sample contains 50,000 to 75,000 clones, around 90% of which appear only once. The starting material was CD4+ or CD8+ T cells sorted from blood, obtained in a trial of the OX40 agonist ivuxolimab. These receptors originate from an adult with an advanced solid tumor such as melanoma, head and neck, liver or kidney cancer. Each CDR3 is given with its conserved first and last residue. D genes are given only for firm matches. Clone size appears in some rows only: once, few, many, or a class for an expanded clone.

size	V	J	D	DNA	CDR3
NA	TRBV6-5	TRBJ1-1	NA	TGTGCCAGCAGTTATGGGCCTTACCGGGCTTTCTTT	CASSYGPYRAFF
NA	TRBV11-2	TRBJ1-3	NA	TGTGCCAGCAGCTCCCCCGGCGGCACCATATATTTT	CASSSPGGTIYF
NA	TRBV7-2	TRBJ2-3	TRBD2	TGTGCCAGCAGCCCTCGACTAGCGGGAGTTCGCACAGATACGCAGTATTTT	CASSPRLAGVRTDTQYF
NA	TRBV21-1	TRBJ2-1	NA	TGTGCCACCCCCAGGGTCGTCGATGAGCAGTTCTTC	CATPRVVDEQFF
NA	TRBV19	TRBJ2-6	NA	TGTGCCAGTAGTATAGGGGAGGGGGGTGCTGGGGCCAACGTCCTGACTTTC	CASSIGEGGAGANVLTF
NA	TRBV5-3	TRBJ2-7	TRBD1	TGTGCCAGAAGCTTGTTAGACGTCCGGGACAGGGGGCTCGAGCAGTACTTC	CARSLLDVRDRGLEQYF
NA	TRBV6-6	TRBJ1-1	NA	TGTGCCAGCGAGGGACTGAACACTGAAGCTTTCTTT	CASEGLNTEAFF
NA	TRBV28	TRBJ1-2	NA	TGTGCCAGCAGCCAGGGGTTTATATATGGCTACACCTTC	CASSQGFIYGYTF
NA	TRBV4-2	TRBJ2-7	NA	TGTGCCAGCAGCCGATCAGATCTGGACATAGAGTACTACGAGCAGTACTTC	CASSRSDLDIEYYEQYF
NA	TRBV14	TRBJ1-2	NA	TGTGCCAGCAGCCAAGGGGCTTGGAACAGCTATGGCTACACCTTC	CASSQGAWNSYGYTF
NA	TRBV13	TRBJ2-7	TRBD2	TGTGCCAGCAGCTCTCGGCTAGCGGGGCCCTACGAGCAGTACTTC	CASSSRLAGPYEQYF
NA	TRBV28	TRBJ2-1	NA	TGTGCCAGCACCTCGTCCGGGACCGCTGACTCCTACAATGAGCAGTTCTTC	CASTSSGTADSYNEQFF
NA	TRBV27	TRBJ2-1	TRBD1	TGTGCCAGCAGTCACACTGACAGGGAAGCCGGTCAGTTCTTC	CASSHTDREAGQFF
NA	TRBV18	TRBJ1-5	NA	TGTGCCAGCTCACCAACTCAGGTACAAATTAATAGCAATCAGCCCCAGCATTTT	CASSPTQVQINSNQPQHF
NA	TRBV29-1	TRBJ2-6	NA	TGCAGCGTAGGAACAGGGTACTCTGGGGCCAACGTCCTGACTTTC	CSVGTGYSGANVLTF
NA	TRBV6-6	TRBJ2-1	TRBD2	TGTGCCAGCAGTGCGACTAGCGGGAGAAGTAATGAGCAGTTCTTC	CASSATSGRSNEQFF
NA	TRBV28	TRBJ2-7	TRBD2	TGTGCCAGCAGTACTAGCGGGTTCTACGAGCAGTACTTC	CASSTSGFYEQYF
NA	TRBV5-4	TRBJ1-2	NA	TGTGCCAGCAGCTTGGATCAGGTGGACTATGGCTACACCTTC	CASSLDQVDYGYTF
NA	TRBV6-6	TRBJ1-4	TRBD1	TGTGCCAGCAGTTACTTCGACAGGGGGAATGAAAAACTGTTTTTT	CASSYFDRGNEKLFF
NA	TRBV5-1	TRBJ2-2	NA	TGCGCCAGCAGCGAGACTACGGGGATCCGAGGGACCGGGGAGCTGTTTTTT	CASSETTGIRGTGELFF
NA	TRBV7-2	TRBJ2-5	TRBD2	TGTGCCAGCAGCTCCCCTAGCGGGGGATTTGTTCGGACCCAGTACTTC	CASSSPSGGFVRTQYF
NA	TRBV28	TRBJ1-4	NA	TGTGCCACCGTCTCTAATGAAAAACTGTTTTTT	CATVSNEKLFF
NA	TRBV18	TRBJ2-1	NA	TGTGCCAGCTCACCACTTGTAGGGCAGGGGATGTACAATGAGCAGTTCTTC	CASSPLVGQGMYNEQFF
NA	TRBV5-3	TRBJ2-7	TRBD1	TGTGCCAGAAGCGGAGGACAGGGGAGCTACGAGCAGTACTTC	CARSGGQGSYEQYF
NA	TRBV11-2	TRBJ2-5	TRBD2	TGTGCCAGCAGCCGTCCGGGGGGGTTGGAGACCCAGTACTTC	CASSRPGGLETQYF
NA	TRBV6-1	TRBJ2-6	NA	TGTGCCAGCGCCTTGGGACCTGGGGCCAACGTCCTGACTTTC	CASALGPGANVLTF
NA	TRBV5-1	TRBJ2-7	TRBD1	TGCGCCAGCAGCCCTGGGGGGACAGGTCACTACGAGCAGTACTTC	CASSPGGTGHYEQYF
NA	TRBV28	TRBJ2-6	NA	TGTGCCAGCAGAGGGGGGACTGCTGGGGCCAACGTCCTGACTTTC	CASRGGTAGANVLTF
NA	TRBV11-2	TRBJ2-7	NA	TGTGCCAGCAGCTTAGGTGCAGTCTACGAGCAGTACTTC	CASSLGAVYEQYF
once	TRBV7-8	TRBJ1-2	TRBD1	TGTGCCAGCAGCTTAGAGGAGGCAGGGGGCGCAAGCTATGGCTACACCTTC	CASSLEEAGGASYGYTF
NA	TRBV28	TRBJ2-5	TRBD2	TGTGCCAGCAACCTTAGCGGGAAAAGCCAAGAGACCCAGTACTTC	CASNLSGKSQETQYF
NA	TRBV7-2	TRBJ2-2	NA	TGTGCCAGCTTCTTCAGGGTCTACCCCGGGGAGCTGTTTTTT	CASFFRVYPGELFF
once	TRBV28	TRBJ2-7	NA	TGTGCCAGCACCGAGGACAGATACGAGCAGTACTTC	CASTEDRYEQYF
NA	TRBV11-3	TRBJ2-7	NA	TGTGCCAGCAGCTCTCTGGACAGCGGACCCTCCGAGCAGTACTTC	CASSSLDSGPSEQYF
NA	TRBV25-1	TRBJ2-5	NA	TGTGCCAGCGCCGAGGGCGACTTCCGAGAGACCCAGTACTTC	CASAEGDFRETQYF
NA	TRBV18	TRBJ1-4	NA	TGTGCCAGCTCACCATATACGACTAATGAAAAACTGTTTTTT	CASSPYTTNEKLFF
NA	TRBV7-9	TRBJ1-5	NA	TGTGCCAGCGGGACTAGTTTAAGTACCCAGCATTTT	CASGTSLSTQHF
NA	TRBV10-3	TRBJ1-1	NA	TGTGCCATCAGTGACCCAAACAGGGTTGAAATGGACACTGAAGCTTTCTTT	CAISDPNRVEMDTEAFF
NA	TRBV4-1	TRBJ2-3	TRBD2	TGCGCCAGCAGCCAAGATGCCGTGCCTAGCGGGGGGGGCACAGATACGCAGTATTTT	CASSQDAVPSGGGTDTQYF